The 16 T cell receptor beta chains given below trace back to one sample, sequenced in a study of T-cell reconstitution after alpha-beta-depleted transplantation in children. The TCRbeta library was prepared with unique molecular identifiers. TCRdb re-analysed the PCR reads in MiXCR, keeping a single row per CDR3 protein. Among about 400,000 distinct CDR3 sequences listed, about an eighth were seen once. Sequenced here: PBMCs, sampled from the stem cell graft. Receptor source: a human donor who donated a stem cell graft to a child with Fanconi anemia.

This chain uses TRBV11-3 with TRBJ2-5, with a possible D match to TRBD2 (5 bases). The CDR3 sequence is 15 residues long. The ends were cut back, 1 base at V and 5 bases at J, with 14 bases in the middle. The germline V gene encodes CDR1 SGHNT and CDR2 YENEEA. DNA for the CDR3: TGTGCCAGCAGCTTAGGTGGGGAGCTGGGGGAGACCCAGTACTTC. Residues: CASSLGGELGETQYF. Supplemented by reference TRBV11-3 and TRBJ2-5, the full variable domain reads EAGVVQSPRYKIIEKKQPVAFWCNPISGHNTLYWYLQNLGQGPELLIRYENEEAVDDSQLPKDRFSAERLKGVDSTLKIQPAELGDSAVYLCASSLGGELGETQYFGPGTRLLVL.

This clonotype occurred many times. The CDR3 nucleotides are TGTGCCAGCAGTCAAATGTGGGCCGGGACTTACACCGGGGAGCTGTTTTTT. Translated: CASSQMWAGTYTGELFF. The V call is TRBV4-2, the J call TRBJ2-2, with D perhaps TRBD2 (6 bases). Germline lookup yields CDR1 LGHNA and CDR2 YNFKEQ. Trimming stripped 6 bases from V and 3 bases from J, with 20 bases between. The CDR3 totals 17 residues.

In its sample, this clonotype was seen many times. V and J are TRBV7-8 and TRBJ2-7; D is perhaps TRBD2 (5 bases). The germline V gene encodes CDR1 SGHVS and CDR2 FQNEAQ. V gave up 0 bases and J gave up 4 bases, with 7 bases separating them. The CDR3 is 13 residues long. Here the CDR3 DNA reads TGTGCCAGCAGCTTAGCGAGAGGGTACGAGCAGTACGTC. This translates into CASSLARGYEQYV.

This clonotype was seen at least ten times. V gene TRBV5-6 combines with J gene TRBJ1-5; 9 bases are a match to TRBD1. The V gene end was trimmed by 2 bases and the J gene end by 7 bases; junction bases not matched to a gene: 10. This CDR3 has 16 amino acids. CDR1 is SGHDT, CDR2 YYEEEE, per germline. For the CDR3, the DNA is TGTGCCAGCAGCTTAAGGGGGACAGGGTTTCGACAGCCCCAGCATTTT. Amino acids: CASSLRGTGFRQPQHF.

Only a few counts were recorded for this clonotype. This rearrangement joins TRBV5-1 to TRBJ1-1; D call uncertain. CDR3 length equals 14 residues. V lost 0 bases to trimming and J lost 3 bases, with 9 bases between them. Germline V CDR1 and CDR2: SGHRS, YFSETQ. The CDR3 DNA reads TGCGCCAGCAGCTTGGAAATCAGAGACACTGAAGCTTTCTTT. Protein sequence: CASSLEIRDTEAFF.

This clonotype was observed a few times. The chain has TRBV19 and TRBJ2-3; 9 nucleotides agree with TRBD2. Germline V CDR1 and CDR2: LNHDA, SQIVND (reference sequence). The ends lost 3 bases at V and 2 bases at J; junction bases unmatched: 9. The CDR3 runs 17 residues. The CDR3 loop reads CASSIGGLAGSTDTQYF. Here the CDR3 DNA reads TGTGCCAGTAGTATTGGTGGCCTAGCGGGATCCACAGATACGCAGTATTTT.

The chain carries TRBV7-9 and TRBJ2-5; no clear D gene. The CDR3 sequence is 15 residues long. V was cut by 4 bases and J by 7 bases, with 19 bases left in between. The germline gives CDR1 SEHNR, CDR2 FQNEAQ (reference sequence). Here the CDR3 reads CASSYSSQDPGTQYF. The CDR3 bases are TGTGCCAGCAGCTATTCCAGTCAGGACCCGGGGACCCAGTACTTC.

This clonotype was observed many times. The gene calls are TRBV5-1 and TRBJ1-1; TRBD1 matches 7 bases. The germline gives CDR1 SGHRS, CDR2 YFSETQ. The CDR3 is made up of 15 amino acids. Trimming took 0 bases from V and 7 from J; bases not matched to a gene: 9. CDR3 DNA sequence: TGCGCCAGCAGCTTGGAGGCGGGACAGTTATATGAAGCTTTCTTT. This translates into CASSLEAGQLYEAFF.

This clonotype was found a few times. The CDR3 DNA follows: TGTGCCAGCACATGGCAGGGGGCCTATAATTCACCCCTCCACTTT. It codes for CASTWQGAYNSPLHF. The chain employs TRBV28 and TRBJ1-6; 7 bases align to TRBD1. This CDR3 is built from 15 residues. The V gene end was trimmed by 7 bases and the J gene end by 2 bases; junction bases not matched to a gene: 5. CDR1 and CDR2 (germline): MDHEN, SYDVKM.

This clonotype was counted at least ten times. The rearrangement uses TRBV10-3 and TRBJ2-1; no clear D gene. CDR1 is ENHRY and CDR2 is SYGVKD in the germline V gene. Trimming removed 4 bases from V and 2 bases from J, with 12 bases in between. This CDR3 has 15 amino acids. This chain's CDR3 is CAISGTRPPYNEQFF. CDR3 bases: TGTGCCATCAGTGGGACCCGTCCCCCCTACAATGAGCAGTTCTTC.

The V and J genes are TRBV30 and TRBJ1-2, with D tentatively TRBD1 (5 bases). This CDR3 is built from 12 residues. The germline V gene encodes CDR1 GTSNPN and CDR2 SVGIG (reference sequence). The ends were cut back, 5 bases at V and 2 bases at J, with 9 bases in the middle. The CDR3 is CAWGDGNYGYTF. DNA of the CDR3: TGTGCCTGGGGGGACGGCAACTATGGCTACACCTTC.

The V gene is TRBV4-3, the J gene TRBJ2-5; D not certain. The CDR3 is made up of 16 amino acids. Between the trimmed V and J ends, which lost 3 bases and 2 bases, there was a span of 16 bases. The germline V gene has CDR1 LGHNA and CDR2 YSLEER. CDR3 sequence (DNA): TGCGCCAGCAGCCAGGGTAATGTTGCGCAACAAGAGACCCAGTACTTC. Its protein is CASSQGNVAQQETQYF.

This clonotype came up a few times. V is TRBV6-1 and J is TRBJ2-2; TRBD1 is a possible D gene (7 bases). This CDR3 spans 15 amino acids. The germline V gene encodes CDR1 MNHNS and CDR2 SASEGT. Deletions cut 4 bases from V and 5 bases from J, with 14 bases between. CDR3 residues: CASSAGDRRTGELFF. DNA of the CDR3: TGTGCCAGCAGTGCGGGGGACAGAAGAACCGGGGAGCTGTTTTTT.

This clonotype showed up just a few times. The V and J genes are TRBV28 and TRBJ1-6, with 11 bases aligning to TRBD1. From germline, CDR1 is MDHEN and CDR2 SYDVKM. The CDR3 length is 16 residues. Trimming at V came to 6 bases and at J to 7 bases, leaving 8 bases not matched to a gene. CDR3 residues: CASRAPGQGENSPLHF. DNA for the CDR3: TGTGCCAGCAGGGCCCCGGGACAGGGGGAGAATTCACCCCTCCACTTT.

In its sample, this clonotype was seen many times. This chain links TRBV6-1 with TRBJ2-6; tentatively, D is TRBD2 (6 bases). The V gene lost 7 bases and the J gene lost 1 base, with 8 bases spanning the gap. Germline CDR1 is MNHNS and CDR2 is SASEGT. CDR3 size: 14 residues. The CDR3, as DNA: TGTGCCAGCATGCGGGGTTCTGGGGCCAACGTCCTGACTTTC. It encodes CASMRGSGANVLTF.

This clonotype was observed a few times. V gene TRBV7-8 combines with J gene TRBJ1-5; no reliable D call. This CDR3 has 15 residues. Germline CDR1 and CDR2: SGHVS and FQNEAQ. V dropped 5 bases and J dropped 9 bases, with 20 bases sitting between them. The CDR3: CASSPNGGIAGPQHF. The CDR3 nucleotides are TGTGCCAGCAGCCCTAACGGCGGGATAGCAGGGCCCCAGCATTTT.